The source of this T cell receptor beta chain is a study of cytomegalovirus exposure and HLA in healthy donors. In the PCR, 60 Vbeta and 13 Jbeta primers were used. This table comes from immunoSEQ multiplex PCR, and its TCRdb copy is limited to in-frame clones, with some not included. Here the sample table reports around 75,000 clones. The CDR3 is made up of 15 amino acids. The germline gives CDR1 MNHEY, CDR2 SVGAGI. J gave up 3 bases and V 5 bases, and 9 bases lay outside the gene matches. Study-wide results and limits: A later analysis found TCR association rates differed by HLA locus, highest for DRB1 and lowest for HLA-C.

As for this clone: Its antigen remains unidentified.

This chain uses TRBV6-5 with TRBJ2-7, with 8 bases that match TRBD1. Sequenced material: PBMCs. This TCR was sampled from a woman aged 55-69 years in good health and CMV-seronegative. The CDR3 nucleotides are TGTGCCAGCAGTCCCACCGGGACAGGACGCTACGAGCAGTACTTC. The encoded protein is CASSPTGTGRYEQYF.